The source of this TCR beta chain is a study of human T cells and chemical hapten exposure. Researchers extracted total RNA from unfractionated whole blood. TCRdb independently ran MiXCR on the 5' RACE reads; one entry per CDR3 protein. This sample has more than 75,000 distinct CDR3 sequences, with 15% found just once. This clonotype has just a few counts. The sequence came from a female donor in good health.

The CDR3 spells CASSYGGASGANVLTF. The CDR3 DNA reads TGTGCCAGCAGTTACGGCGGGGCGTCTGGGGCCAACGTCCTGACTTTC. The genes are TRBV6-2 or TRBV6-3 and TRBJ2-6; maybe TRBD2 (6 bases). V lost 2 bases and J lost 1, with 9 bases in between. Germline values: CDR1 MNHEY, CDR2 SVGEGT. The CDR3 extends over 16 amino acids.